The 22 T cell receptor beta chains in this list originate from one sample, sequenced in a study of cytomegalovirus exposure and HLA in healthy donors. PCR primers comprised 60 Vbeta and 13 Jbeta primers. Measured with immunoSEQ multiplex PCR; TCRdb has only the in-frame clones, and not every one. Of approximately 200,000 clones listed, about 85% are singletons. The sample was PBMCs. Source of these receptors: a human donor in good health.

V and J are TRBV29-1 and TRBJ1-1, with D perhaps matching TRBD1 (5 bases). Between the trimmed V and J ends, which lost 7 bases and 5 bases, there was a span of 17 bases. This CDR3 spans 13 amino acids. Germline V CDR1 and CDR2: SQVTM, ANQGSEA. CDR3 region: CSAGGRAGTEAFF. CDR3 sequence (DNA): TGCAGCGCTGGTGGCAGGGCGGGGACTGAAGCTTTCTTT.

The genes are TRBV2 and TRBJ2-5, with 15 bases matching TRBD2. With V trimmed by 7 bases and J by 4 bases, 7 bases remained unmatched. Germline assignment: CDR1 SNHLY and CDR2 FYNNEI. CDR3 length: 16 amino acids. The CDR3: CASTEGTSGRRETQYF. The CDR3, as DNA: TGTGCCAGCACCGAGGGGACTAGCGGGAGGAGAGAGACCCAGTACTTC.

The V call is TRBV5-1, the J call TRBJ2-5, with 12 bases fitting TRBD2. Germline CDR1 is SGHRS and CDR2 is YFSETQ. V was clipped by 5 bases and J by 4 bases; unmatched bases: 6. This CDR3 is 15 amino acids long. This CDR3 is CASRGLAGGVETQYF. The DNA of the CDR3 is TGCGCCAGCAGAGGCCTAGCGGGAGGGGTAGAGACCCAGTACTTC.

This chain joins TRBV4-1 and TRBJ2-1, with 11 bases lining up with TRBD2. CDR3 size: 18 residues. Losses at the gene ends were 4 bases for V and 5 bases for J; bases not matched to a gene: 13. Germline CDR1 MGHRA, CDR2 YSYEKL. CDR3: CASSLTPTGTSGNNEQFF. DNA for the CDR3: TGCGCCAGCAGCCTCACCCCAACAGGGACTAGCGGTAACAATGAGCAGTTCTTC.

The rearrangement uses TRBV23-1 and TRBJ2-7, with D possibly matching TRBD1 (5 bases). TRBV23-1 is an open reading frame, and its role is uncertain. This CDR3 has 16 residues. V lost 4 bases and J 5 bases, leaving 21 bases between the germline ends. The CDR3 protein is CASSRAMGHGLHEQYF. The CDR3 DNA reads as TGCGCCAGCAGTCGGGCGATGGGGCACGGGCTCCACGAGCAGTACTTC.

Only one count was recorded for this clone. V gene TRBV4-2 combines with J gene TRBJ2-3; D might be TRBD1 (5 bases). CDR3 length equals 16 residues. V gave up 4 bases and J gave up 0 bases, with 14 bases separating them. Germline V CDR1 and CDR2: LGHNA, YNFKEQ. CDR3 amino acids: CASSRARASSTDTQYF. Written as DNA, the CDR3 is TGTGCCAGCAGCCGAGCCAGGGCGAGTAGCACAGATACGCAGTATTTT.

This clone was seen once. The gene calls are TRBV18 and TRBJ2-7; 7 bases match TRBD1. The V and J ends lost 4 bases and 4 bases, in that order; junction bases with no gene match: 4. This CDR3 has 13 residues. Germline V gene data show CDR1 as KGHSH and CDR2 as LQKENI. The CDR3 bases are TGTGCCAGCTCACTTGGGACAGTTTACGAGCAGTACTTC. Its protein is CASSLGTVYEQYF.

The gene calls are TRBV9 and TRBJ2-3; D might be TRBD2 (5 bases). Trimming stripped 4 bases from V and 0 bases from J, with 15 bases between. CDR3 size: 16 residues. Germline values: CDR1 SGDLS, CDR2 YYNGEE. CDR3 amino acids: CASSYPRGKSTDTQYF. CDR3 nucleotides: TGTGCCAGCAGCTATCCTCGAGGGAAGAGCACAGATACGCAGTATTTT.

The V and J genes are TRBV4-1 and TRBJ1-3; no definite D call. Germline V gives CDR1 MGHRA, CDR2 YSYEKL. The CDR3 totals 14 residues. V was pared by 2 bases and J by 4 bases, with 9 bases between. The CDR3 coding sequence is TGCGCCAGCAGCCAAACAGCATACGGAAACACCATATATTTT. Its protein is CASSQTAYGNTIYF.

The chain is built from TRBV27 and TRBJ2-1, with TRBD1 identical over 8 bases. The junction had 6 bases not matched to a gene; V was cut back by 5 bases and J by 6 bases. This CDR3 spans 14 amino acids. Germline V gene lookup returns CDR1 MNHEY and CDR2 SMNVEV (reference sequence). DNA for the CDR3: TGTGCCAGCAGTCCAAGACAGGGGCCCAATGAGCAGTTCTTC. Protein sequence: CASSPRQGPNEQFF.

CDR3 residues: CAWGVAGVDNEQFF. In DNA, the CDR3 is TGTGCCTGGGGGGTAGCGGGAGTCGACAATGAGCAGTTCTTC. This rearrangement joins TRBV30 to TRBJ2-1; 9 nucleotides match TRBD2. The length of the CDR3 is 14 residues. Unmatched junction bases numbered 7, after V lost 5 bases and J lost 5 bases. The germline CDR1 and CDR2 sequences are GTSNPN and SVGIG (reference sequence). Together with reference TRBV30 and TRBJ2-1, the CDR3 gives the full variable domain: SQTIHQWPATLVQPVGSPLSLECTVEGTSNPNLYWYRQAAGRGLQLLFYSVGIGQISSEVPQNLSASRPQDRQFILSSKKLLLSDSGFYLCAWGVAGVDNEQFFGPGTRLTVL.

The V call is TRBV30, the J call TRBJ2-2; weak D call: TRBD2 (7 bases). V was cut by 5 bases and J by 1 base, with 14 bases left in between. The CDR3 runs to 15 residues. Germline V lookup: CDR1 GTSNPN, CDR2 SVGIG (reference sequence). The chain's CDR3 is CAWLKGGGNTGELFF. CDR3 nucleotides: TGTGCCTGGCTCAAGGGAGGGGGGAACACCGGGGAGCTGTTTTTT.

The chain's CDR3 is CATSRVYGGRRVETQYF. CDR3 bases: TGTGCCACCAGCAGAGTGTATGGAGGGAGAAGGGTTGAGACCCAGTACTTC. V is TRBV15 and J is TRBJ2-5, with D possibly matching TRBD2 (6 bases). The CDR3 totals 17 residues. The V end lost 1 base, the J end lost 5 bases, and 20 bases lay between the germline ends. Germline CDR1 is LNHNV and CDR2 is YYDKDF (reference sequence).

CDR3 region: CASSGGQGLWETQYF. The CDR3 DNA reads TGTGCCAGCAGTGGTGGGCAGGGTCTGTGGGAGACCCAGTACTTC. This chain joins TRBV6-1 and TRBJ2-5; TRBD1 is a possible D gene (5 bases). The CDR3 covers 15 residues. The germline CDR1 and CDR2 sequences are MNHNS and SASEGT. V was trimmed by 4 bases and J by 5 bases, leaving 17 bases between them.

CDR3 DNA: TGTGCCAGCTCACCGGGACAAATCAATGAGCAGTTCTTC. It codes for CASSPGQINEQFF. The V gene is TRBV18, the J gene TRBJ2-1; D may be TRBD1 (6 bases). CDR3 length equals 13 residues. Trimming cost V 3 bases and J 6 bases, with 9 bases left between them. CDR1 and CDR2 (germline): KGHSH, LQKENI.

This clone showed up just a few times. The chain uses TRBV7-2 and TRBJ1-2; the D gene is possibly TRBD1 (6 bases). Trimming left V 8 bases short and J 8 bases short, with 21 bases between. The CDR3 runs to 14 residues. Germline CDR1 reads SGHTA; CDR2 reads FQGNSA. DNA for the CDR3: TGTGCCAGCGGCCTACAGGGCCCCGTAAGGGGCTACACCTTC. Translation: CASGLQGPVRGYTF.

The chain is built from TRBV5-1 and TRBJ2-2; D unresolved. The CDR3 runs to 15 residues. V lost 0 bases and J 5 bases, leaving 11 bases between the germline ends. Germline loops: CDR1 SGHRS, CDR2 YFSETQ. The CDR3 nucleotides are TGCGCCAGCAGCTTGGCTACCGCCTGGACCGGGGAGCTGTTTTTT. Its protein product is CASSLATAWTGELFF.

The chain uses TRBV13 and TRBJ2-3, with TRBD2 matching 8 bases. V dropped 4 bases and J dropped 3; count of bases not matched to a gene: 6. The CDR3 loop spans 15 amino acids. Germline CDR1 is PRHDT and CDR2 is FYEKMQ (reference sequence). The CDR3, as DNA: TGTGCCAGCAGCTCCCAGACTAGCGAGACAGATACGCAGTATTTT. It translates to CASSSQTSETDTQYF.

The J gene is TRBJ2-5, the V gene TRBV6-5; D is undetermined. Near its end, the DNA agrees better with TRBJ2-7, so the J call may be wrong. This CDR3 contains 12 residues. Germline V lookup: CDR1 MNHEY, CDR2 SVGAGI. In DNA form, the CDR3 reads TGTGCCAGCAGGACCAGAAACTACGAGCAGTACTTC. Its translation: CASRTRNYEQYF.

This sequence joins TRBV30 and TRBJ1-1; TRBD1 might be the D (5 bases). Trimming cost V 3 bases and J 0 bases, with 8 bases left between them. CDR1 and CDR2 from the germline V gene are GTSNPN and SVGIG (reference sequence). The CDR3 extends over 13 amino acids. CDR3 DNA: TGTGCCTGGAGGACAGTCATGAACACTGAAGCTTTCTTT. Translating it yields CAWRTVMNTEAFF.

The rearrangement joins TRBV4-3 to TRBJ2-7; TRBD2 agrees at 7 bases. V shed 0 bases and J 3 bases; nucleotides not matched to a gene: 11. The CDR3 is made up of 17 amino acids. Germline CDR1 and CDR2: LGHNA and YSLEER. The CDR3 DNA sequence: TGCGCCAGCAGCCAAGAGATGGTAATAGCGGGCAACTACGAGCAGTACTTC. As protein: CASSQEMVIAGNYEQYF.

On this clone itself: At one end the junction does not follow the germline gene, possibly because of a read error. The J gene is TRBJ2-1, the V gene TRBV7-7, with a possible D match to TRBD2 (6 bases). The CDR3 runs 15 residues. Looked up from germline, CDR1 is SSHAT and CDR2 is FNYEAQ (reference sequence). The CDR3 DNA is TGTGCTAGCAGCCCTGGGGACTTGCCCTACAATGAGCAGTTCTTC. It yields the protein CASSPGDLPYNEQFF.